The present entry profiles one TCR beta chain with its context. As yet, its antigen is unknown. The CDR3 consists of 14 residues. The V and J ends lost 6 bases and 7 bases, in that order; junction bases with no gene match: 10. Germline V gives CDR1 MNHNS, CDR2 SASEGT. The data were taken from a study of response to subunit inactivated influenza vaccine. TCRdb re-derived calls from the RT-PCR reads in MiXCR, one entry per CDR3 protein. The sample includes about 700,000 distinct CDR3 sequences, about 14% seen only once; the top ten take roughly 7.6%. Study results and caveats: Authors suggested each seasonal influenza vaccination recruits few new T cells.

The sequences come from PBMCs from blood, collected less than 15 days before vaccination. This receptor was obtained from a man aged 45 to 65 who received an inactivated influenza vaccine. The chain has TRBV6-1 and TRBJ1-1; 8 bases fit TRBD1. The CDR3 here is CASSQTGTGVEAFF. The DNA for the CDR3 is TGTGCCAGCAGCCAAACCGGGACAGGAGTTGAAGCTTTCTTT.